Listed below are T cell receptor beta chains from one sample, sequenced in a study of T cell repertoires in cytomegalovirus infection. TCRdb re-called the reads with MiXCR, one entry per CDR3 protein. The table shows nearly 550,000 distinct CDR3 sequences, with more than 15% occurring only once. Sequencing was performed on CD8+ T cells from PBMCs. Receptor source: a human donor in good health (CMV status not recorded). Some clones in this sample may be carry-over from other donors' samples. Each CDR3 is given with its conserved first and last residue. A D gene is named only where the DNA matches it firmly. Where a row states a size, it is once, few, many or the class of an expanded clone; other rows omit it.

V gene	J gene	D gene	clone size	CDR3 DNA	CDR3 protein
TRBV7-3	TRBJ2-1	TRBD2	-	TGTGCCAGCAGCTTCTCGACTAGCGGGGGGAACTACAATGAGCAGTTCTTC	CASSFSTSGGNYNEQFF
TRBV24-1	TRBJ2-1	TRBD2	-	TGTGCCACCAGTGATCCCCGGGGGGGGGCGGATAATGAGCAGTTCTTC	CATSDPRGGADNEQFF
TRBV5-1	TRBJ2-5	-	few	TGCGCCAGCAGCCTGAGTCGAGGAAAGACCCAGTACTTC	CASSLSRGKTQYF
TRBV5-6	TRBJ1-5	-	-	TGTGCCAGCAGCTTGCGGCGCCGTCAGCCCCAGCATTTT	CASSLRRRQPQHF
TRBV4-1	TRBJ1-1	-	many	TGCGCCAGCAGCCAAAGGCAGGCCTACGAAGCTTTCTTT	CASSQRQAYEAFF
TRBV4-1	TRBJ2-1	TRBD1	many	TGCGCCAGCAGCCAACGCGGGACAGGGGGATTGAATGAGCAGTTCTTC	CASSQRGTGGLNEQFF
TRBV4-1	TRBJ2-7	-	-	TGCGCCAGCAGCCAAGATCTTACCGGCTTGGATGAGCAGTACTTC	CASSQDLTGLDEQYF
TRBV20-1	TRBJ2-5	TRBD2	few	TGCAGTGCCCTGGGACTAGCGTCGATTGGGGAGACCCAGTACTTC	CSALGLASIGETQYF
TRBV7-9	TRBJ2-1	-	many	TGTGCTGTCGAAGGGAAACGGGTTAACAATGAGCAGTTCTTC	CAVEGKRVNNEQFF
TRBV2	TRBJ2-2	-	-	TGTGCCAGCAGTCTCCGGTACAGGCCGAACACCGGGGAGCTGTTTTTT	CASSLRYRPNTGELFF
TRBV10-3	TRBJ2-5	-	-	TGTGCCATCAGTGAGTTGGGCAGGGAACAAGAGACCCAGTACTTC	CAISELGREQETQYF
TRBV6-5	TRBJ2-3	TRBD2	few	TGTGCCAGCAGTTACTCGAGACAGCGGGGGGTCACAGATACGCAGTATTTT	CASSYSRQRGVTDTQYF
TRBV28	TRBJ1-6	-	few	TGTGCCAGCAGGCCCCTGGAGAATAATTCACCCCTCCACTTT	CASRPLENNSPLHF
TRBV19	TRBJ2-1	TRBD1	-	TGTGCCAGTAGATCGGGGACAGTCCTGGACAATGAGCAGTTCTTC	CASRSGTVLDNEQFF
TRBV5-5	TRBJ1-5	-	-	TGTGCCAGCAGCCCCGGGGCGGCGGATAGCAATCAGCCCCAGCATTTT	CASSPGAADSNQPQHF
TRBV2	TRBJ1-5	TRBD1	few	TGTGCCAGCGCCCCCGAGGGGACAGGCCAGCCCCAGCATTTT	CASAPEGTGQPQHF
TRBV6-6	TRBJ2-1	TRBD2	-	TGTGCCAGCAGTTTCCTCGGACTAGGAGATGAGCAGTTCTTC	CASSFLGLGDEQFF
TRBV27	TRBJ1-6	TRBD1	many	TGTGCCAGCAGTTCCGGGACAGGGGGTGATTCACCCCTCCACTTT	CASSSGTGGDSPLHF
TRBV6-2/TRBV6-3	TRBJ2-5	TRBD2	many	TGTGCCAGCAGTTACTCTTGGACTAGCGGGAGGAACCAAGAGACCCAGTACTTC	CASSYSWTSGRNQETQYF
TRBV6-6	TRBJ2-7	-	many	TGTGCCACCCGGGACGACTCCTACGAGCAGTACTTC	CATRDDSYEQYF
TRBV2	TRBJ2-7	TRBD2	many	TGTGCCAGCAGTAGGACTAGGGCCTACGAGCAGTACTTC	CASSRTRAYEQYF
TRBV27	TRBJ2-2	TRBD1	-	TGTGCCAGCAGGGGACAGGGGGCCTGGGAGCTGTTTTTT	CASRGQGAWELFF
TRBV12-5	TRBJ2-7	-	-	TGTGCTAGTGGTCCTGGGATTCCCTACGAGCAGTACTTC	CASGPGIPYEQYF
TRBV20-1	TRBJ1-2	TRBD1	few	TGCAGTGCCTGGACAGGGGGCAGCTATGGCTACACCTTC	CSAWTGGSYGYTF
TRBV2	TRBJ2-3	-	few	TGTGCCAGCAGTAAAGGGACGTCTCGCACAGATACGCAGTATTTT	CASSKGTSRTDTQYF
TRBV28	TRBJ2-7	-	-	TGTGCCAGCAGTTTGGGGCCGATCAGACAGTCCGTTTACGAGCAGTACTTC	CASSLGPIRQSVYEQYF
TRBV28	TRBJ2-7	TRBD2	few	TGTGCCAGCAGTTTATCCCCTATCGGGAGGCCCTACGAGCAGTACTTC	CASSLSPIGRPYEQYF
TRBV5-6	TRBJ1-6	-	-	TGTGCCAGCAGCTCCGGACGGTTCTCCTATAATTCACCCCTCCACTTT	CASSSGRFSYNSPLHF
TRBV7-9	TRBJ2-7	-	many	TGTGCCAGCAGCTTAGCGATACTTCCCTACGAGCAGTACTTC	CASSLAILPYEQYF
TRBV7-9	TRBJ2-5	-	few	TGTGCCAGCAGCTCCGAGCCAGGGGTGGAGACCCAGTACTTC	CASSSEPGVETQYF
TRBV20-1	TRBJ2-4	-	-	TGCAGTGCTAGAGGTTCAGCGGAGGTAGCCAAAAACATTCAGTACTTC	CSARGSAEVAKNIQYF
TRBV29-1	TRBJ2-3	TRBD1	-	TGCAGCGTTGAAGGCGGGGACAGGGGAACAGATACGCAGTATTTT	CSVEGGDRGTDTQYF
TRBV5-1	TRBJ2-6	TRBD1	-	TGCGCCAGCAGCACGGACAGGGGGCATTTATCTGGGGCCAACGTCCTGACTTTC	CASSTDRGHLSGANVLTF
TRBV6-6	TRBJ2-2	TRBD2	few	TGTGCCACCGAACTAGCGGGGGGGCTCCGGGAGCTGTTTTTT	CATELAGGLRELFF
TRBV6-1	TRBJ2-1	-	many	TGTGCCAGCAGGAATACGCGGCGCTCCTACAATGAGCAGTTCTTC	CASRNTRRSYNEQFF
TRBV11-2	TRBJ1-1	TRBD1	many	TGTGCCAGCAGCTTTTGGGACAGGGGTATTAACACTGAAGCTTTCTTT	CASSFWDRGINTEAFF
TRBV19	TRBJ2-2	-	-	TGTGCCAGTAGTATGAGGGGTGAGGTTGAAACCGGGGAGCTGTTTTTT	CASSMRGEVETGELFF
TRBV7-9	TRBJ2-7	-	few	TGTGCCAGCAGCCTAACAGGGCACGAGCAGTACTTC	CASSLTGHEQYF
TRBV29-1	TRBJ2-3	-	-	TGCAGCGTTTCGAGCACAGATACGCAGTATTTT	CSVSSTDTQYF
TRBV29-1	TRBJ1-4	TRBD1	-	TGCAGCGTTCCCGGGACAGAAAATGAAAAACCGTTTTTT	CSVPGTENEKPFF
TRBV20-1	TRBJ2-3	TRBD1	-	TGCAGTGCTAGAGATACCGGGACAGGGCTAAATACGCAGTATTTT	CSARDTGTGLNTQYF
TRBV27	TRBJ2-6	TRBD1	many	TGTGCCAGCAGTTTGAGGGGGCTTGTTTCTGGGGCCAACGTCCTGACTTTC	CASSLRGLVSGANVLTF
TRBV7-3	TRBJ2-1	-	few	TGTGCCAGCAGCTTAAGTTCCCACAGCAATGAGCAGTTCTTC	CASSLSSHSNEQFF
TRBV6-5	TRBJ1-1	-	-	TGTGCCAGCAGTTACGTGGGAGGGACTGAAGCTTTCTTT	CASSYVGGTEAFF